Listed below are T cell receptor beta chains from one sample, sequenced in a study of early stage breast cancer tumors. Data came from immunoSEQ multiplex PCR; TCRdb stores just in-frame clones and leaves some out. The sample contains about 11,000 clones, around 72% of which appear only once. Sequencing was done on a sample of breast tumor tissue. All receptors derive from a person aged 40 to 49 with breast cancer. Each CDR3 is given with its conserved first and last residue. D genes are given only for firm matches. Some rows have no size entry. The others give once, few or many, or a class for an expanded clone.

CDR3 protein: CASSLNYNEQFF
CDR3 DNA: TGTGCCAGCAGCCTAAACTACAATGAGCAGTTCTTC
V gene: TRBV7-9
D gene: .
clone size: once
J gene: TRBJ2-1

CDR3 protein: CASSLRQGATYGYTF
CDR3 DNA: TGTGCCAGCAGCCTGAGACAGGGGGCTACCTATGGCTACACCTTC
V gene: TRBV11-2
D gene: TRBD1
clone size: once
J gene: TRBJ1-2

CDR3 protein: CASSQESSGTPTDTQYF
CDR3 DNA: TGTGCCAGCAGCCAAGAATCGTCAGGGACCCCCACAGATACGCAGTATTTT
V gene: TRBV4-2
D gene: .
clone size: .
J gene: TRBJ2-3

CDR3 protein: CASSLLGAGSGTEAFF
CDR3 DNA: TGTGCCAGCAGCCTCCTAGGGGCAGGATCCGGCACTGAAGCTTTCTTT
V gene: TRBV7-3
D gene: .
clone size: once
J gene: TRBJ1-1

CDR3 protein: CSVGGQMNTEAFF
CDR3 DNA: TGCAGCGTCGGGGGCCAAATGAACACTGAAGCTTTCTTT
V gene: TRBV29-1
D gene: .
clone size: .
J gene: TRBJ1-1

CDR3 protein: CASSQEVSGNTIYF
CDR3 DNA: TGCGCCAGCAGCCAAGAGGTATCTGGAAACACCATATATTTT
V gene: TRBV4-1
D gene: .
clone size: .
J gene: TRBJ1-3

CDR3 protein: CASSLSVDGEQFF
CDR3 DNA: TGTGCCAGCAGTTTATCGGTTGACGGTGAGCAGTTCTTC
V gene: TRBV27
D gene: .
clone size: .
J gene: TRBJ2-1

CDR3 protein: CASSYMTGGELFF
CDR3 DNA: TGTGCCAGCAGTTATATGACGGGCGGGGAGCTGTTTTTT
V gene: TRBV2
D gene: .
clone size: few
J gene: TRBJ2-2

CDR3 protein: CASSLERSGANVLTF
CDR3 DNA: TGCGCCAGTAGCTTGGAAAGGTCGGGGGCCAACGTCCTGACTTTC
V gene: TRBV5-1
D gene: .
clone size: once
J gene: TRBJ2-6

CDR3 protein: CASSPGDYSTGELFF
CDR3 DNA: TGTGCCAGCAGCCCCGGGGACTACTCCACCGGGGAGCTGTTTTTT
V gene: TRBV7-9
D gene: TRBD2
clone size: few
J gene: TRBJ2-2

CDR3 protein: CASSSAPAGIHNEQFF
CDR3 DNA: TGTGCCAGCAGCTCTGCTCCAGCGGGGATCCACAATGAGCAGTTCTTC
V gene: TRBV11-2
D gene: TRBD2
clone size: .
J gene: TRBJ2-1

CDR3 protein: CASVREPSEKLFF
CDR3 DNA: TGTGCCAGCGTCCGGGAGCCGAGTGAAAAACTGTTTTTT
V gene: TRBV2
D gene: .
clone size: .
J gene: TRBJ1-4

CDR3 protein: CASSSPGGDEKLFF
CDR3 DNA: TGTGCCAGCAGCTCCCCAGGAGGAGATGAAAAACTGTTTTTT
V gene: TRBV5-4
D gene: .
clone size: .
J gene: TRBJ1-4

CDR3 protein: CASRDPSGNEQFF
CDR3 DNA: TGTGCCAGCAGGGATCCGAGCGGCAATGAGCAGTTCTTC
V gene: TRBV7-9
D gene: .
clone size: .
J gene: TRBJ2-1

CDR3 protein: CASSPFRAGEQYF
CDR3 DNA: TGTGCCAGCAGCCCATTCCGGGCGGGCGAGCAGTACTTC
V gene: TRBV9
D gene: .
clone size: .
J gene: TRBJ2-7

CDR3 protein: CASSEDRGNYGYTF
CDR3 DNA: TGTGCCAGCAGCGAAGACAGGGGGAACTATGGCTACACCTTC
V gene: TRBV5-4
D gene: TRBD1
clone size: .
J gene: TRBJ1-2

CDR3 protein: CASSPSSSYEQYF
CDR3 DNA: TGTGCCAGCAGTCCCTCGAGCTCCTACGAGCAGTACTTC
V gene: TRBV6-6
D gene: .
clone size: .
J gene: TRBJ2-7

CDR3 protein: CASSPRTGLGYNEQFF
CDR3 DNA: TGTGCCAGCAGCCCACGGACAGGGTTGGGTTACAATGAGCAGTTCTTC
V gene: TRBV11-3
D gene: TRBD1
clone size: once
J gene: TRBJ2-1

CDR3 protein: CASSLSSGGAYGYTF
CDR3 DNA: TGTGCCAGCAGCTTAAGCTCCGGGGGCGCCTATGGCTACACCTTC
V gene: TRBV11-2
D gene: .
clone size: few
J gene: TRBJ1-2

CDR3 protein: CASSERLRTPRVYEQYF
CDR3 DNA: TGTGCCAGCAGTGAGAGGCTAAGGACCCCCCGAGTTTACGAGCAGTACTTC
V gene: TRBV2
D gene: .
clone size: once
J gene: TRBJ2-7

CDR3 protein: CASSVGPGTTQYF
CDR3 DNA: TGTGCCAGCAGTGTAGGGCCCGGGACTACGCAGTATTTT
V gene: TRBV6-4
D gene: .
clone size: .
J gene: TRBJ2-3

CDR3 protein: CASSSGGADYGYTF
CDR3 DNA: TGTGCCAGCAGTTCGGGGGGCGCCGACTATGGCTACACCTTC
V gene: TRBV28
D gene: .
clone size: .
J gene: TRBJ1-2

CDR3 protein: CASSRFLDSYNEQFF
CDR3 DNA: TGTGCCAGCAGCCGCTTTCTGGACAGTTACAATGAGCAGTTCTTC
V gene: TRBV11-3
D gene: .
clone size: .
J gene: TRBJ2-1

CDR3 protein: CASSTRGRATEAFF
CDR3 DNA: TGTGCCAGCAGCACCAGGGGTCGTGCCACTGAAGCTTTCTTT
V gene: TRBV5-4
D gene: .
clone size: .
J gene: TRBJ1-1

CDR3 protein: CACRTSGGELFF
CDR3 DNA: TGTGCCTGTCGGACGAGCGGCGGGGAGCTGTTTTTT
V gene: TRBV30
D gene: .
clone size: .
J gene: TRBJ2-2

CDR3 protein: CASSGGRTSYEQYF
CDR3 DNA: TGTGCCAGCAGTGGCGGGAGGACCTCCTACGAGCAGTACTTC
V gene: TRBV7-2
D gene: TRBD2
clone size: .
J gene: TRBJ2-7

CDR3 protein: CASSFGTGSGNTIYF
CDR3 DNA: TGTGCCAGCAGCTTTGGTACAGGGTCGGGAAACACCATATATTTT
V gene: TRBV5-8
D gene: .
clone size: .
J gene: TRBJ1-3

CDR3 protein: CASSLVGRGLNTEAFF
CDR3 DNA: TGTGCCAGCAGCTTGGTTGGCAGGGGGTTGAACACTGAAGCTTTCTTT
V gene: TRBV5-4
D gene: TRBD1
clone size: medium-sized
J gene: TRBJ1-1

CDR3 protein: CASSFDYQNYEQYF
CDR3 DNA: TGTGCCAGCAGCTTTGACTACCAGAATTACGAGCAGTACTTC
V gene: TRBV7-9
D gene: .
clone size: .
J gene: TRBJ2-7

CDR3 protein: CASSNGGTDTQYF
CDR3 DNA: TGCGCCAGCTCTAACGGAGGGACAGATACGCAGTATTTT
V gene: TRBV5-1
D gene: .
clone size: .
J gene: TRBJ2-3

CDR3 protein: CASSFGAGGALAEAFF
CDR3 DNA: TGTGCCAGCAGTTTCGGGGCAGGGGGCGCGTTAGCTGAAGCTTTCTTT
V gene: TRBV28
D gene: TRBD1
clone size: .
J gene: TRBJ1-1

CDR3 protein: CARKQANLYNEQFF
CDR3 DNA: TGTGCCAGGAAGCAGGCTAACCTCTACAATGAGCAGTTCTTC
V gene: TRBV19
D gene: .
clone size: .
J gene: TRBJ2-1

CDR3 protein: CASRTGGYNQPQHF
CDR3 DNA: TGCGCCAGCCGGACAGGGGGCTACAATCAGCCCCAGCATTTT
V gene: TRBV10-2
D gene: TRBD1
clone size: .
J gene: TRBJ1-5

CDR3 protein: CASSSPGQGDTGANVLTF
CDR3 DNA: TGTGCCAGCAGCTCACCGGGACAGGGGGATACTGGGGCCAACGTCCTGACTTTC
V gene: TRBV11-3
D gene: TRBD1
clone size: .
J gene: TRBJ2-6

CDR3 protein: CAISVGQGDTEAFF
CDR3 DNA: TGTGCCATCAGTGTGGGACAGGGTGACACTGAAGCTTTCTTT
V gene: TRBV10-3
D gene: TRBD1
clone size: .
J gene: TRBJ1-1

CDR3 protein: CASSLNSPRGLSEAFF
CDR3 DNA: TGCGCCAGCAGCTTGAATTCCCCCCGGGGACTGTCTGAAGCTTTCTTT
V gene: TRBV5-1
D gene: .
clone size: few
J gene: TRBJ1-1

CDR3 protein: CASSDKNTDTQYF
CDR3 DNA: TGTGCCAGCAGTGATAAGAACACAGATACGCAGTATTTT
V gene: TRBV6-4
D gene: .
clone size: .
J gene: TRBJ2-3